The clone carrying this TCR beta chain was observed a handful of times. The data were taken from a study of blood T cell repertoires in COVID-19. The trim removed 5 bases at V and 4 bases at J, leaving 10 bases unmatched. Germline V gene lookup returns CDR1 MDHEN and CDR2 SYDVKM. The CDR3 spans 15 residues. Assignments of participants to cohorts depended upon their own reported clinical history. Here immunoSEQ multiplex PCR was the method, and the copy in TCRdb shows in-frame clones only, minus some. The sample shows 120,000 to 150,000 clones, about nine tenths of them seen only once. The sequence was collected from a woman between 40 and 50 years old who had been exposed to COVID-19. The chain employs TRBV28 and TRBJ1-1; the match to TRBD1 covers 7 bases. Material for sequencing was PBMCs or T cells enriched from blood (not recorded which). CDR3: CASSAPVGQATEAFF. CDR3 in DNA: TGTGCCAGCAGTGCCCCCGTCGGACAGGCCACTGAAGCTTTCTTT.